The rows below give T cell receptor beta chains drawn from one sample of a study of cytomegalovirus exposure and HLA in healthy donors. Libraries were prepared by immunoSEQ multiplex PCR; TCRdb keeps only in-frame clonotypes and omits some of them. This sample has approximately 150,000 clones, with roughly 80% found just once. Specimen: PBMCs. The receptors stem from a man in his fifties in good health and CMV-seropositive. CDR3s include the opening cysteine and the closing phenylalanine or tryptophan. Fields, in order: J gene, D gene, V gene, clone size, CDR3 protein, CDR3 DNA. A D gene is named only where the DNA matches it firmly. Some rows mark clone size as missing; the rest say once, few, many or name a class of expanded clone.

TRBJ2-7	TRBD1	TRBV27	-	CASSFKTGSSYEQYF	TGTGCCAGCAGTTTCAAGACAGGGAGCTCCTACGAGCAGTACTTC
TRBJ2-1	-	TRBV7-9	-	CASLGGRGEFF	TGTGCCAGCCTCGGCGGGCGCGGGGAGTTCTTC
TRBJ2-7	-	TRBV25-1	once	CASGYRGGHEQYF	TGTGCCAGTGGATATAGGGGGGGCCACGAGCAGTACTTC
TRBJ2-1	TRBD2	TRBV9	once	CASSVGGLAGYNEQFF	TGTGCCAGCAGCGTAGGGGGACTAGCGGGGTACAATGAGCAGTTCTTC
TRBJ1-3	-	TRBV5-8	-	CASSFQGNTIYF	TGTGCCAGCAGCTTTCAAGGAAACACCATATATTTT
TRBJ2-5	-	TRBV5-1	-	CASSLVPGGPQETQYF	TGCGCCAGCAGCTTGGTCCCTGGAGGGCCCCAAGAGACCCAGTACTTC
TRBJ2-7	-	TRBV5-8	-	CASSLEGVASYEQYF	TGTGCCAGCAGCTTGGAGGGGGTCGCCTCCTACGAGCAGTACTTC
TRBJ2-3	TRBD2	TRBV2	-	CASSEEGLAGGSRRGTQYF	TGTGCCAGCAGTGAAGAGGGACTAGCGGGGGGCAGTAGAAGGGGTACGCAGTATTTT
TRBJ2-7	-	TRBV19	-	CASTPGAGPSYEQYF	TGTGCCAGTACACCTGGAGCGGGCCCCTCCTACGAGCAGTACTTC
TRBJ1-1	TRBD1	TRBV27	-	CASSSPGTVNTEAFF	TGTGCCAGCAGTTCACCCGGGACAGTGAACACTGAAGCTTTCTTT
TRBJ2-1	TRBD1	TRBV6-6	-	CASSSTRTGRDEQFF	TGTGCCAGCAGTTCGACTCGGACAGGCAGGGATGAGCAGTTCTTC
TRBJ1-1	-	TRBV4-2	-	CASSQGRRENTEAFF	TGTGCCAGCAGCCAGGGCCGTCGAGAGAACACTGAAGCTTTCTTT
TRBJ1-6	TRBD1	TRBV2	few	CASSEAQGADSPLHF	TGTGCCAGCAGTGAAGCACAGGGGGCGGATTCACCCCTCCACTTT
TRBJ1-5	-	TRBV7-2	-	CASSLSTRGQPQHF	TGTGCCAGCAGCCTGTCAACACGGGGTCAGCCCCAGCATTTT
TRBJ2-1	-	TRBV7-9	-	CASSLDLSEQFF	TGTGCCAGCAGCTTAGACCTGAGTGAGCAGTTCTTC
TRBJ1-4	-	TRBV4-1	-	CASSQLRNEKLFF	TGCGCCAGCAGCCAACTCAGGAATGAAAAACTGTTTTTT
TRBJ2-3	-	TRBV11-3	once	CASSLGRSTDTQYF	TGTGCCAGCAGTTTGGGGAGGAGCACAGATACGCAGTATTTT
TRBJ1-2	-	TRBV6-1	-	CASIPGPGGTYGYTF	TGTGCCAGCATTCCCGGCCCTGGGGGCACCTATGGCTACACCTTC
TRBJ2-3	TRBD2	TRBV29-1	-	CSVEGLAGGMADTQYF	TGCAGCGTGGAGGGACTAGCGGGGGGGATGGCAGATACGCAGTATTTT
TRBJ1-6	-	TRBV11-2	-	CASSLGQFNSPLHF	TGTGCCAGCAGCCTGGGGCAGTTCAATTCACCCCTCCACTTT
TRBJ1-1	-	TRBV6-5	-	CASSVTGPTEAFF	TGTGCCAGCAGTGTTACAGGGCCCACTGAAGCTTTCTTT
TRBJ1-2	-	TRBV28	-	CASSRPNLTGYLYGYTF	TGTGCCAGCAGCCGACCCAACCTAACAGGGTACCTTTATGGCTACACCTTC
TRBJ2-3	-	TRBV7-9	-	CASSVDRDSDTQYF	TGTGCCAGCAGCGTTGACAGGGACTCAGATACGCAGTATTTT
TRBJ2-1	TRBD2	TRBV6-5	few	CASNSGRARANEQFF	TGTGCCAGCAATAGCGGGAGGGCCAGGGCCAATGAGCAGTTCTTC
TRBJ2-6	-	TRBV6-1	-	CASSVTGSGANVLTF	TGTGCCAGCAGTGTCACAGGGTCTGGGGCCAACGTCCTGACTTTC
TRBJ2-7	-	TRBV4-3	-	CASSQDLPYEQYF	TGCGCCAGCAGCCAAGATCTCCCCTACGAGCAGTACTTC
TRBJ2-7	TRBD1	TRBV14	-	CASSHAGGDYEQYF	TGTGCCAGCAGCCACGCAGGGGGTGATTACGAGCAGTACTTC
TRBJ2-3	-	TRBV2	-	CASSGGSPDTQYF	TGTGCCAGCAGTGGAGGGAGCCCAGATACGCAGTATTTT
TRBJ2-1	TRBD1	TRBV2	-	CASRSTHIGTGESYNEQFF	TGTGCCAGCAGGAGCACCCACATCGGGACAGGGGAATCCTACAATGAGCAGTTCTTC